This T cell receptor (beta chain) emerged from a study of T cells after somatic rescue of genetic block. The protocol was immunoSEQ multiplex PCR, while the TCRdb copy is restricted to in-frame clones and leaves out a portion. The repertoire holds 88,000 or so clones, with about nine tenths as singletons. This clone was observed a single time. Trimming cost V 6 bases and J 1 base; bases outside gene matches: 14. This CDR3 has 17 amino acids. Germline CDR1 is MDHEN and CDR2 is SYDVKM. Material: peripheral blood mononuclear cells (PBMCs). The origin of this receptor is a woman under 30. This chain joins TRBV28 and TRBJ1-1, with 7 nucleotides matching TRBD1. The chain's CDR3 is CASSFTSRGLRNTEAFF. The CDR3 DNA reads as TGTGCCAGCAGCTTCACCTCTAGGGGGCTACGGAACACTGAAGCTTTCTTT. The full variable domain, with the rest looked up from reference TRBV28 and TRBJ1-1, is DVKVTQSSRYLVKRTGEKVFLECVQDMDHENMFWYRQDPGLGLRLIYFSYDVKMKEKGDIPEGYSVSREKKERFSLILESASTNQTSMYLCASSFTSRGLRNTEAFFGQGTRLTVV.